The 11 T cell receptor beta chains below were found in one sample sequenced in a study of T cells in Graves' hyperthyroidism and ophthalmopathy. Researchers amplified the TCR beta CDR3 regions from RNA transcripts. An initial round of RT-PCR targeting the TCR CDR3 relied on the HTBI primer set. TCRdb re-derived calls from the multiplex PCR reads in MiXCR, one entry per CDR3 protein. In the table there are about 570,000 distinct CDR3 sequences, 46% of which are singletons. The specimen sequenced was peripheral blood or thyroid tissue (not recorded which). These receptors originate from an adult woman with Graves' disease, either hyperthyroidism or ophthalmopathy (not recorded which).

V is TRBV11-2 and J is TRBJ2-2; D uncertain. CDR1 is SGHAT, CDR2 FQNNGV, per germline. The length of the CDR3 is 15 residues. V lost 2 bases, J lost 0 bases, and 7 bases lay in between. The DNA for the CDR3 is TGTGCCAGCAGCTTACTAGGGCCGAACACCGGGGAGCTGTTTTTT. It is translated as CASSLLGPNTGELFF.

V gene TRBV2 combines with J gene TRBJ2-5; D gene uncertain. Germline loops: CDR1 SNHLY, CDR2 FYNNEI. V lost 8 bases, J lost 5 bases, and 15 bases lay in between. The length of the CDR3 is 13 residues. CDR3 region: CASGHLSAETQYF. CDR3 DNA: TGTGCCAGCGGCCATTTGAGCGCGGAGACCCAGTACTTC.

The chain employs TRBV3-1 and TRBJ1-2; possible D gene TRBD1, 5 bases. Per the germline V gene, CDR1 is LGHDT and CDR2 is YNNKEL (reference sequence). V lost 0 bases and J lost 5, with 13 bases in between. This CDR3 is 15 amino acids long. CDR3 in DNA: TGTGCCAGCAGCCAAGATTCGTGGGGCTGGTATGGCTACACCTTC. This sequence encodes CASSQDSWGWYGYTF. The full variable domain, completed using reference TRBV3-1 and TRBJ1-2, is DTAVSQTPKYLVTQMGNDKSIKCEQNLGHDTMYWYKQDSKKFLKIMFSYNNKELIINETVPNRFSPKSPDKAHLNLHINSLELGDSAVYFCASSQDSWGWYGYTFGSGTRLTVV.

This clonotype was observed a few times. The rearrangement joins TRBV10-3 to TRBJ1-1; D is uncertain. The CDR3 runs to 14 residues. Germline V gives CDR1 ENHRY, CDR2 SYGVKD. The V end was cut by 4 bases, the J end by 1 base, with 10 bases between. CDR3 bases: TGTGCCATCAGTGCTAGAAAGTCGAACACTGAAGCTTTCTTT. It specifies CAISARKSNTEAFF.

V is TRBV11-2 and J is TRBJ1-6, with D perhaps matching TRBD1 (5 bases). The CDR3 runs 14 residues. Trimming stripped 1 base from V and 8 bases from J, with 9 bases between. Germline assignment: CDR1 SGHAT and CDR2 FQNNGV. CDR3 protein: CASSLAGRDSPLHF. The CDR3 nucleotides read TGTGCCAGCAGCTTAGCCGGCAGGGATTCACCCCTCCACTTT.

CDR3 in amino acids: CASSFMGQGAHGYTF. CDR3 in DNA: TGTGCCAGCAGCTTTATGGGACAGGGGGCGCACGGTTACACCTTC. The chain has TRBV25-1 and TRBJ1-2, with 12 bases aligning to TRBD1. The CDR3 runs 15 residues. V dropped 6 bases and J dropped 11; count of bases not matched to a gene: 13. Germline loops: CDR1 MGHDK, CDR2 SYGVNS.

V usage is TRBV20-1 and J usage is TRBJ1-6; 9 bases map to TRBD1. The CDR3 sequence is 19 residues long. CDR1 and CDR2 (germline): DFQATT, SNEGSKA (reference sequence). V was pared by 0 bases and J by 9 bases, with 18 bases of the junction left unmatched. The CDR3, as DNA: TGCAGTGCTAGAGACCTGATTGGGACAGGGCTGAGATCGGGTTCACCCCTCCACTTT. Amino acid sequence: CSARDLIGTGLRSGSPLHF.

This clonotype has just a few counts. This chain uses TRBV7-9 with TRBJ2-5, with 12 bases aligning to TRBD1. The CDR3 is made up of 14 amino acids. Germline trimming cut 4 bases from V and 8 bases from J; bases unmatched to any gene: 5. The germline CDR1 and CDR2 sequences are SEHNR and FQNEAQ (reference sequence). The CDR3 region is CASSSGTGGVTQYF. CDR3 DNA sequence: TGTGCCAGCAGCTCCGGGACAGGGGGCGTAACCCAGTACTTC.

This clonotype was picked up many times. The rearrangement links TRBV5-1 to TRBJ1-2; no reliable D call. The germline V and J ends were trimmed by 2 bases and 7 bases, with 6 bases remaining between them. Per germline, CDR1 SGHRS and CDR2 YFSETQ. This CDR3 contains 11 residues. CDR3 sequence (DNA): TGCGCCAGCAGCTTCGGGAGTGGCTACACCTTC. It translates to CASSFGSGYTF.

This clonotype has a count of ten or more. At one end the junction does not follow the germline gene, possibly because of a read error. V is TRBV7-2 and J is TRBJ2-7, with D perhaps TRBD1 (5 bases). CDR3 size: 12 residues. CDR1 and CDR2 from the germline V gene are SGHTA and FQGNSA. CDR3 residues: CASRLDSAEQYF. Here the CDR3 DNA reads TGTGCCAGCAGATTAGACAGTGCCGAGCAGTACTTC.

This clonotype was counted a single time. The chain recombines TRBV19 with TRBJ2-7, with D possibly being TRBD2 (7 bases). V dropped 7 bases and J dropped 4 bases, with 20 bases sitting between them. The germline V gene has CDR1 LNHDA and CDR2 SQIVND (reference sequence). CDR3 size: 15 residues. The CDR3 here is CASTPGRGASYEQYF. The CDR3 nucleotides are TGTGCCAGTACCCCAGGACGGGGGGCTTCTTACGAGCAGTACTTC.